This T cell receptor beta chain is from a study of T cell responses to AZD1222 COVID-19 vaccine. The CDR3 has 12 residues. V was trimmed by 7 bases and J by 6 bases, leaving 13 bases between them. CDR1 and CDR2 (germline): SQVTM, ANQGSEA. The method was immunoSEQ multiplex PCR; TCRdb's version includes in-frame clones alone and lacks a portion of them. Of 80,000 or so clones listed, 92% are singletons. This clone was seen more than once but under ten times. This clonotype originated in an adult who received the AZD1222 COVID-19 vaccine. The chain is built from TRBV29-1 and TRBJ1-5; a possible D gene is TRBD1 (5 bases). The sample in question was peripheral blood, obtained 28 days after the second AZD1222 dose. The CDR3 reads CSAIRGIQPQHF. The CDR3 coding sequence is TGCAGCGCCATTCGGGGGATTCAGCCCCAGCATTTT. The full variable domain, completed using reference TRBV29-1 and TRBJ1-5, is SAVISQKPSRDICQRGTSLTIQCQVDSQVTMMFWYRQQPGQSLTLIATANQGSEATYESGFVIDKFPISRPNLTFSTLTVSNMSPEDSSIYLCSAIRGIQPQHFGDGTRLSIL.